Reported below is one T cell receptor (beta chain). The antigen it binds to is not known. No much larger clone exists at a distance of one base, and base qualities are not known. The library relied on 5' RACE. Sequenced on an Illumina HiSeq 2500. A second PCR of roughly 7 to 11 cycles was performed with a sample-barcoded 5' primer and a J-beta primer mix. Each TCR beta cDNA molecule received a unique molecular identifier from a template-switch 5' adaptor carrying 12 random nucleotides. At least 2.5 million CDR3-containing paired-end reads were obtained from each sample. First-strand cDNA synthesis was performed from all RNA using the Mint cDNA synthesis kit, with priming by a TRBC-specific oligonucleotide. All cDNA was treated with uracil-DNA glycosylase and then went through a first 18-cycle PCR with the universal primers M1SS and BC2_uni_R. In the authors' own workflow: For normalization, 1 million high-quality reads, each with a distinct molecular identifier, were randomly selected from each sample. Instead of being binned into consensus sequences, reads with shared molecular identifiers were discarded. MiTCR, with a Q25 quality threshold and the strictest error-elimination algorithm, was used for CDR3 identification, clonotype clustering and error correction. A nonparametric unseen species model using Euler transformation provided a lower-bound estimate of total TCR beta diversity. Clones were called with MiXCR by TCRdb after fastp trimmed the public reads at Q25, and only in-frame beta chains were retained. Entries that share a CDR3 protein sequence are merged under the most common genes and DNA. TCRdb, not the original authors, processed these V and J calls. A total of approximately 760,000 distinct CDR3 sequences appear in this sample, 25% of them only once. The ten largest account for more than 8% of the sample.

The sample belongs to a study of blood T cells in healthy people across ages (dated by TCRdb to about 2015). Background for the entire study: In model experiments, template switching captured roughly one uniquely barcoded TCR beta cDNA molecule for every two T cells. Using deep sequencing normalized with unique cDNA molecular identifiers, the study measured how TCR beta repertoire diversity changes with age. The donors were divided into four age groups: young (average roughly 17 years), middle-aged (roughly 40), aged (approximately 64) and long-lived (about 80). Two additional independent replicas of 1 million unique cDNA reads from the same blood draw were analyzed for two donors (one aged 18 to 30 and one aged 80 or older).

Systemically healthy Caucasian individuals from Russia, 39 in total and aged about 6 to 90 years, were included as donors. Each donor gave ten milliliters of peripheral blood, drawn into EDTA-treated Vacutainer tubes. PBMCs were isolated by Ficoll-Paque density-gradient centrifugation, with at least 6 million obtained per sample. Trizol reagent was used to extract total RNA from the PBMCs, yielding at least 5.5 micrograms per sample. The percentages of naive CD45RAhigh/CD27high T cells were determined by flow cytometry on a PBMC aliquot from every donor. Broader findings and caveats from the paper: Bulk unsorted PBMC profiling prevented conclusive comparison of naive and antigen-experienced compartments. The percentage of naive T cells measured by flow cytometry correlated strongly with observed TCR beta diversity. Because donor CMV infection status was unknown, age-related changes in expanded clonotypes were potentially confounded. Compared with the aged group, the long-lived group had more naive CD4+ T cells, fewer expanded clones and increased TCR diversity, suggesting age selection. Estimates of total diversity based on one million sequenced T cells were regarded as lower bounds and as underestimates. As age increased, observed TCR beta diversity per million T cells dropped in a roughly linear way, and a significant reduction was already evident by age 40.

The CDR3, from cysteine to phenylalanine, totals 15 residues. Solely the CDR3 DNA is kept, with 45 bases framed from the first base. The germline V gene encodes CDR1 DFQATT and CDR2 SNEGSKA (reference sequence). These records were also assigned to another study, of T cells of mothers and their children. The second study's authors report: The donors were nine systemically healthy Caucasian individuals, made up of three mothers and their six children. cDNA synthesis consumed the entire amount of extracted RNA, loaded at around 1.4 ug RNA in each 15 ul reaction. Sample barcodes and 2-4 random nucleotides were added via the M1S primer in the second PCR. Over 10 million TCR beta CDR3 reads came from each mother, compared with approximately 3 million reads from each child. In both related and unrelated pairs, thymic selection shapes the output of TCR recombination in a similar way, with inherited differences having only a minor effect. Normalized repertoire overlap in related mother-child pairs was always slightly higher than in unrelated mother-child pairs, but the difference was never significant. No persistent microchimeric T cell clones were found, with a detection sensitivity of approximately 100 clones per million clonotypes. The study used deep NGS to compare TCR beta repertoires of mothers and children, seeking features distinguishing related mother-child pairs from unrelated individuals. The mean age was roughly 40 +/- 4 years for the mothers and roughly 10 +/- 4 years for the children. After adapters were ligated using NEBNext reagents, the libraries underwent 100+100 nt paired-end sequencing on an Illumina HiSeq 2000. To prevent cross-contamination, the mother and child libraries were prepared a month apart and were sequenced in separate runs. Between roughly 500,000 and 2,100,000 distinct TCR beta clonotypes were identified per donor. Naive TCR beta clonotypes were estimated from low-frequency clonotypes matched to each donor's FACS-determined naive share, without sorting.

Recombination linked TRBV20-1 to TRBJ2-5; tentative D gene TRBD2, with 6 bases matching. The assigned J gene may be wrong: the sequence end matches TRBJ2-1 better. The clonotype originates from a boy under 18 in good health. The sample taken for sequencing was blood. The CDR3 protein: CSARVPGGAYNEQFF. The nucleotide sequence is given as TGCAGTGCTAGAGTGCCAGGAGGGGCATACAATGAGCAGTTCTTC.